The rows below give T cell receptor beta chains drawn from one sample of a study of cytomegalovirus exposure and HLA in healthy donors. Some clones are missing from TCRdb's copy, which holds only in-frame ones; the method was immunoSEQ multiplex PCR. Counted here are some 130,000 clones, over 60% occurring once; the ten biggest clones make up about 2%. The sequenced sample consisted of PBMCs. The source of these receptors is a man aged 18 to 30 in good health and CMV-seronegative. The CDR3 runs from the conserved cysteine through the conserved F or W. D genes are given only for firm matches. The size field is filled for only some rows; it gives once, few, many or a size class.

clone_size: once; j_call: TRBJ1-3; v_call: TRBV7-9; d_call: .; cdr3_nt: TGTGCCAGCAGCTTATATAGCAGTATCTCTGGAAACACCATATATTTT; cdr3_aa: CASSLYSSISGNTIYF
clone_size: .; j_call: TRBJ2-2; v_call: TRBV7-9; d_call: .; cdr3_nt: TGTGCCAGCCCCTCGACCGTCCCGGGCACCGGGGAGCTGTTTTTT; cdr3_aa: CASPSTVPGTGELFF
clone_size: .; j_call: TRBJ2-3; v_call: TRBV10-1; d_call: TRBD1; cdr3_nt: TGCGCCAGCAGTGGGACGGGACAGGGTACAGATACGCAGTATTTT; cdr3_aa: CASSGTGQGTDTQYF
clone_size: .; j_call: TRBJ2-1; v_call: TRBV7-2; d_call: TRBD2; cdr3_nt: TGTGCCATAAGCGGGAGCCCCTACAATGAGCAGTTCTTC; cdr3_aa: CAISGSPYNEQFF
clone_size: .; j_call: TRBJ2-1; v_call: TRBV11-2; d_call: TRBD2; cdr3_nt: TGTGCCAGCAGCTTAGAAGGAGGACTAGCGGGTTTTCGGAATGAGCAGTTCTTC; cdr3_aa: CASSLEGGLAGFRNEQFF
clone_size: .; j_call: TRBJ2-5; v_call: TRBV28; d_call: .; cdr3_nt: TGTGCCAGCAACCTATCTGGAGCCCCAACGACCCAGTACTTC; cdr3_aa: CASNLSGAPTTQYF
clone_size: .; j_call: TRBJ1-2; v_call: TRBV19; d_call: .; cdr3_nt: TGTGCCAGTAGTATGTCACTTGGCTACACCTTC; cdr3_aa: CASSMSLGYTF
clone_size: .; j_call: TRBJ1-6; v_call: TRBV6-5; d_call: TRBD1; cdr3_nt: TGTGCCAGCAGACCCGGACAGGGCTGGTCACCCCTCCACTTT; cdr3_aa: CASRPGQGWSPLHF
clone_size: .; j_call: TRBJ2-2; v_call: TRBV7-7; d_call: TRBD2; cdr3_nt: TGTGCTAGCAGCCACCATCTTCAGGGACTAAACACCGGGGAGCTGTTTTTT; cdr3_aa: CASSHHLQGLNTGELFF
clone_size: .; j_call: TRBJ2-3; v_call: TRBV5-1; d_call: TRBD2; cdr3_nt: TGCGCCAGCAGCCCGGGGGGGGCAGATACGCAGTATTTT; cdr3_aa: CASSPGGADTQYF
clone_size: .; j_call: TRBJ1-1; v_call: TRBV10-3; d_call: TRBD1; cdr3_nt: TGTGCCATCAGTGATACAAACAGGGGGGAGAACACTGAAGCTTTCTTT; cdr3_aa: CAISDTNRGENTEAFF
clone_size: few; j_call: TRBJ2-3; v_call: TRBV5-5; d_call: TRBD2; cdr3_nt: TGTGCCAGCAGCAGGATAGCGGGAGGGGATACGCAGTATTTT; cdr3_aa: CASSRIAGGDTQYF
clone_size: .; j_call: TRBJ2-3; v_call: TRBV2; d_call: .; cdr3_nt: TGTGCCAGCAACCCTCCAGGCGGGGATACGCAGTATTTT; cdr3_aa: CASNPPGGDTQYF
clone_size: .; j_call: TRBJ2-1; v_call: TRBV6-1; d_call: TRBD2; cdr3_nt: TGTGCCAGCAGTGCCTCTAATGGCGGGAGGGCCAATGAGCAGTTCTTC; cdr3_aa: CASSASNGGRANEQFF
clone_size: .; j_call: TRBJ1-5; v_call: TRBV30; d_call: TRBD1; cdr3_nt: TGTGCCTGGAGTGTTTGGGGACAGGGTTTTCAGCCCCAGCATTTT; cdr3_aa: CAWSVWGQGFQPQHF
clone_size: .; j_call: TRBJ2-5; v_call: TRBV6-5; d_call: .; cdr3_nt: TGTGCCAGCAGGACCGGACTACACCAAGAGACCCAGTACTTC; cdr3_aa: CASRTGLHQETQYF
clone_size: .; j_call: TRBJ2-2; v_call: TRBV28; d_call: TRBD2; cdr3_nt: TGTGCCAGCAGTTTTTACGGCGGGAGAGGGGCCGGGGAGCTGTTTTTT; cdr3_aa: CASSFYGGRGAGELFF
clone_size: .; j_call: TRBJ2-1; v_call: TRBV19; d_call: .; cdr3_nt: TGTGCCAGTAGTATCGGGGGAGTGGTCAATGAGCAGTTCTTC; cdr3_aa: CASSIGGVVNEQFF
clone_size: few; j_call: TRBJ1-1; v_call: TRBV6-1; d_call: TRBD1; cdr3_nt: TGTGCCAGCAACGCGGGACAGGGGAATGAAGCTTTCTTT; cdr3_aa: CASNAGQGNEAFF
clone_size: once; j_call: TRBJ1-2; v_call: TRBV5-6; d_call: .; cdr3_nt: TGTGCCAGCAGCTTGGGGACAGCTACATTGGTAGGTGGCTACACCTTC; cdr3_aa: CASSLGTATLVGGYTF
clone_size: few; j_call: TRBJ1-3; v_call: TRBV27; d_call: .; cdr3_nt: TGTGCCAGCAGTTTATCTTACTCTGGAAACACCATATATTTT; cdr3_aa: CASSLSYSGNTIYF
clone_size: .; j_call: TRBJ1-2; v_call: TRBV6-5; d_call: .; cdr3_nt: TGTGCCAGCAGTTCCATGACAGGCGCGCGGGATGGCTACACCTTC; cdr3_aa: CASSSMTGARDGYTF
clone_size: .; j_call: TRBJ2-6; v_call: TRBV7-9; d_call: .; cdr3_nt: TGTGCCAGCAGCTTAGGCGCTGGGGCCAACGTCCTGACTTTC; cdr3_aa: CASSLGAGANVLTF
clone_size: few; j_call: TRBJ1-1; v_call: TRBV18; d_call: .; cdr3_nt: TGTGCCAGCTCACCGGCGGGACGAGAGAACACTGAAGCTTTCTTT; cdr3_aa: CASSPAGRENTEAFF
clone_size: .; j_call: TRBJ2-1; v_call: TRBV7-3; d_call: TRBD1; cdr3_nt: TGTGCCAGCAGTACAGGGGGCTCCTACAATGAGCAGTTCTTC; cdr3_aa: CASSTGGSYNEQFF
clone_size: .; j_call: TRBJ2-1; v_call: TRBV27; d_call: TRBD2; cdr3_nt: TGTGCCAGCCAACTCGGGACTACCCACAATGAGCAGTTCTTC; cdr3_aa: CASQLGTTHNEQFF
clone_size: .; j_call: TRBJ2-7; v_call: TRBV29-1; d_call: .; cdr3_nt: TGCAGCGTTGATGCCGGGAGTATATACGAGCAGTACTTC; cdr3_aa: CSVDAGSIYEQYF
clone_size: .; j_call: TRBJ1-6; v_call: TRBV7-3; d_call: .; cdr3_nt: TGTGCCAGCAGCTTGGGGGCAGGCCAGGGAGCACCCCTCCACTTT; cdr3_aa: CASSLGAGQGAPLHF
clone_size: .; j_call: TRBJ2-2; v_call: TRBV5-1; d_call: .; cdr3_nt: TGCGCCAGCAGCTTAACCCAGGTGGTCACCGGGGAGCTGTTTTTT; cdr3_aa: CASSLTQVVTGELFF
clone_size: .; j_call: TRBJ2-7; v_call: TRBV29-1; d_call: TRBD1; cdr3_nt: TGCAGCGGGGGGACAGGGCCCGAGCAGTACTTC; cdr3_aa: CSGGTGPEQYF
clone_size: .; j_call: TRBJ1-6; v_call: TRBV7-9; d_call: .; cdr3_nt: TGTGCCAGCAGCTTAGGAGGGAATTCACCCCTCCACTTT; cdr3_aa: CASSLGGNSPLHF
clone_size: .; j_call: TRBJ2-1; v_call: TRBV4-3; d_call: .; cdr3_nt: TGCGCCAGCAGCCAACCGAGGCTCCAGGGACTCTCCTACAATGAGCAGTTCTTC; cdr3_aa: CASSQPRLQGLSYNEQFF
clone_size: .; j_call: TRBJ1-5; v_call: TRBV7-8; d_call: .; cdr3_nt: TGTGCCAGCAGCTCGGGAGGGGTCGGGCTACGCAATCAGCCCCAGCATTTT; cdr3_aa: CASSSGGVGLRNQPQHF
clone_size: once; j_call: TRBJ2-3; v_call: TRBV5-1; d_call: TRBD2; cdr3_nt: TGCGCCAGCAGCTTGCCCCCGGGACTAGCGGGAGTTGAGAAGGCAGATACGCAGTATTTT; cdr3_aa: CASSLPPGLAGVEKADTQYF
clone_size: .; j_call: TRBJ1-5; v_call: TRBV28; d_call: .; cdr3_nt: TGTGCCAGCAGTGTACAGGTGCGGAGTCAGCCCCAGCATTTT; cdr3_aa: CASSVQVRSQPQHF
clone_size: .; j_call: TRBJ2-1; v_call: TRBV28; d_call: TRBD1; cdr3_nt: TGTGCCAGCAGTACATCCGACAGGGGAAGTTACTCCTACAATGAGCAGTTCTTC; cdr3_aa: CASSTSDRGSYSYNEQFF
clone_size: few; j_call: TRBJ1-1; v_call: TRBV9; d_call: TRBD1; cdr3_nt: TGTGCCAGCAGCGCGGGCCCGGGGACAGCCGACGACGGGACTGAAGCTTTCTTT; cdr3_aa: CASSAGPGTADDGTEAFF
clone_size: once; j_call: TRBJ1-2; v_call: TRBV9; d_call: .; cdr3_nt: TGTGCCAGCAGCCCCGACAGCTCTAACTATGGCTACACCTTC; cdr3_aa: CASSPDSSNYGYTF
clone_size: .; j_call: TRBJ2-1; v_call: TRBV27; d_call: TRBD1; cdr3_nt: TGTGCCAGCAGTCCGGACAGGGACAATGAGCAGTTCTTC; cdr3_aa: CASSPDRDNEQFF
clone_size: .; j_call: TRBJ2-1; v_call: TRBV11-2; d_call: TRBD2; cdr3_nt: TGTGCCAGCAGCTCGGGACTAGATAATGAGCAGTTCTTC; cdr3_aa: CASSSGLDNEQFF